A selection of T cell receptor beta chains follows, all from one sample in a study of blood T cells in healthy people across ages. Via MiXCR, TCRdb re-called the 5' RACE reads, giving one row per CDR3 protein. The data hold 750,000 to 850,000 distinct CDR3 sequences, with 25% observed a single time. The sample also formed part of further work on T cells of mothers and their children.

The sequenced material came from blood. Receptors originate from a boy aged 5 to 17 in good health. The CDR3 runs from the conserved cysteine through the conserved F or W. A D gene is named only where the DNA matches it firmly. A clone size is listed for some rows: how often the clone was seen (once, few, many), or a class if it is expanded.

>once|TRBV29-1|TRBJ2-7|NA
CSVVVGVEQYF
TGCAGCGTCGTGGTCGGGGTCGAGCAGTACTTC
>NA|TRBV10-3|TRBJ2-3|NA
CAISEGSGPDTQYF
TGTGCCATCAGTGAGGGTTCGGGGCCCGATACGCAGTATTTT
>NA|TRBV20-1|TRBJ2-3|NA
CSARPTEDTQYF
TGCAGTGCTAGGCCGACGGAAGATACGCAGTATTTT
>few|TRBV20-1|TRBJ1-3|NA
CSAPIRESGNTIYF
TGCAGTGCCCCTATCAGGGAGTCGGGAAACACCATATATTTT
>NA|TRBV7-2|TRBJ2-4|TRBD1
CASSLQGARNIQYF
TGTGCCAGCAGCTTACAGGGGGCGAGGAACATTCAGTACTTC
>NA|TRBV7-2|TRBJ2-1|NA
CASSPQAGGLNEQFF
TGTGCCAGCAGCCCCCAGGCAGGGGGGTTGAATGAGCAGTTCTTC
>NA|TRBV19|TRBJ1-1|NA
CASRGALVGTEAFF
TGTGCCAGTAGGGGAGCTCTAGTGGGCACTGAAGCTTTCTTT
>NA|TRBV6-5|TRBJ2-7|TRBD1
CASSYSGDSITYEQYF
TGTGCCAGCAGTTACTCCGGGGACAGCATTACCTACGAGCAGTACTTC
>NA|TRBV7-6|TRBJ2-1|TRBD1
CASSQFAGTENVQFF
TGTGCCAGCAGCCAGTTCGCCGGGACAGAGAATGTGCAGTTCTTC
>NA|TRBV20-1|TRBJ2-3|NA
CSAIAPSTDTQYF
TGCAGTGCTATAGCCCCTAGCACAGATACGCAGTATTTT
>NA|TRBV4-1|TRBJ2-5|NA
CASSRAQSDQETQYF
TGCGCCAGCAGCCGGGCGCAAAGCGACCAAGAGACCCAGTACTTC
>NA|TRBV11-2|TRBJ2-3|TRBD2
CASSFIAGLSTDTQYF
TGTGCCAGCAGCTTTATAGCGGGATTGAGCACAGATACGCAGTACTTT
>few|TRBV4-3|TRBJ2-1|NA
CASSQGDRAQFF
TGCGCCAGCAGCCAAGGGGACCGGGCGCAGTTCTTC
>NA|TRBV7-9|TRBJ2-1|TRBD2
CASSRHRGASGNNEQFF
TGTGCCAGCAGCCGACATCGAGGGGCTAGCGGAAACAATGAGCAGTTCTTC
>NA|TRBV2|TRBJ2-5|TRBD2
CASSGEEGGITQETQYF
TGTGCCAGCAGTGGGGAGGAGGGAGGGATCACTCAAGAGACCCAGTACTTC
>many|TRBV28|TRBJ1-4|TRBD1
CASSLQGAGEKLFF
TGCGCCAGCAGCTTGCAGGGGGCAGGGGAAAAACTGTTTTTT
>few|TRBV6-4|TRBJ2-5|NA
CASSEKPDSQETQYF
TGTGCCAGCAGTGAAAAGCCGGACAGCCAAGAGACCCAGTACTTC
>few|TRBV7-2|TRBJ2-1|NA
CASRSSGSYNEQFF
TGTGCCAGTCGATCCAGCGGGTCCTACAATGAGCAGTTCTTC
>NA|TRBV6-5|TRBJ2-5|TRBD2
CASSYPGSGTLQETQYF
TGTGCCAGCAGTTACCCGGGCAGCGGGACTCTCCAAGAGACCCAGTACTTC
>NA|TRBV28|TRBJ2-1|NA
CASSLMVLRQNEQFF
TGTGCCAGCAGTTTAATGGTACTACGGCAGAATGAGCAGTTCTTC
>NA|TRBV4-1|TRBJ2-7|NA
CASSQTVQGSYEQYF
TGCGCCAGCAGTCAGACCGTCCAGGGGTCCTACGAGCAGTACTTC
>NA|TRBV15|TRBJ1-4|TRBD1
CATSSTGQLNEELFF
TGTGCCACCAGCAGCACGGGACAGTTAAATGAAGAACTGTTTTTT
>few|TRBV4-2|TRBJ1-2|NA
CASSQERGASGYTF
TGTGCCAGCAGCCAAGAGCGGGGGGCGAGTGGCTACACCTTC
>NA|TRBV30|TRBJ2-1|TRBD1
CAGFGTGYNEQFF
TGTGCCGGTTTCGGGACAGGGTACAATGAGCAGTTCTTC
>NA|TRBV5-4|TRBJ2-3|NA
CASSSPREYDPDTQYF
TGTGCCAGCAGCTCTCCTCGGGAGTATGATCCAGATACGCAGTATTTT
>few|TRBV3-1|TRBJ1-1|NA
CASSPQGTNTEAFF
TGTGCCAGCAGTCCGCAGGGCACGAACACTGAAGCTTTCTTT